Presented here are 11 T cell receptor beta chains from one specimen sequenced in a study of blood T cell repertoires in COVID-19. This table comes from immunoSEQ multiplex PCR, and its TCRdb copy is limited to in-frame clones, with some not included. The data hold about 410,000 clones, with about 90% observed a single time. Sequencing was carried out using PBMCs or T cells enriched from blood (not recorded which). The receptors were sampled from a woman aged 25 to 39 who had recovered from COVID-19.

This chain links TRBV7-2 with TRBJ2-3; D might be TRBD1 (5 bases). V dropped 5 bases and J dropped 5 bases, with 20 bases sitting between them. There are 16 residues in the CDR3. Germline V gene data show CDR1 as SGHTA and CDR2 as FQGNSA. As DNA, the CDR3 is TGTGCCAGCAGCCCCTGGGTGGCAGTTGGACAAGATACGCAGTATTTT. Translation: CASSPWVAVGQDTQYF.

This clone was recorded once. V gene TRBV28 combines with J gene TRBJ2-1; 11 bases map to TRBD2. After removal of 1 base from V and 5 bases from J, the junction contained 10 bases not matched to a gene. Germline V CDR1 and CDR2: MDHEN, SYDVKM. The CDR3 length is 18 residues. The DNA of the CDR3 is TGTGCCAGCAGTTTATTTCGTTTTAGCGGGAGGGGGAACAATGAGCAGTTCTTC. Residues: CASSLFRFSGRGNNEQFF.

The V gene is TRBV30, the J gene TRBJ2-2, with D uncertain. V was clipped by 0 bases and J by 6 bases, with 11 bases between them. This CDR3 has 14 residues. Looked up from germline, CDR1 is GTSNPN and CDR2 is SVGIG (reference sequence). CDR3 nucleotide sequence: TGTGCCTGGAGTGTATTGCTCGGTTCCGGGGAGCTGTTTTTT. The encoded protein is CAWSVLLGSGELFF.

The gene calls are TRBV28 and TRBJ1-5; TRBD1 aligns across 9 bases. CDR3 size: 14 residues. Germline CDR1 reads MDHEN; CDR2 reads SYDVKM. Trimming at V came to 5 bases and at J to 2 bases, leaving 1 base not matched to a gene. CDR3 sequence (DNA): TGTGCCAGCAGTAGGGACAGGGGCAATCAGCCCCAGCATTTT. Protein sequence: CASSRDRGNQPQHF.

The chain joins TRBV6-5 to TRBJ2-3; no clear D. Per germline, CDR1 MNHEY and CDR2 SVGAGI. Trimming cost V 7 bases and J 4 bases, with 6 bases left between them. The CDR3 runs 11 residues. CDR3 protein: CASILADTQYF. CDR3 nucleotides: TGTGCCAGCATCCTAGCAGATACGCAGTATTTT.

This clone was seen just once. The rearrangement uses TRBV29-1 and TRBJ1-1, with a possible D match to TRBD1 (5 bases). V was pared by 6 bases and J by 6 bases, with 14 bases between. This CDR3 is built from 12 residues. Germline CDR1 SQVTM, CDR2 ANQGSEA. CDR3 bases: TGCAGCGTCGTCCCAGGGCGTTCTGAAGCTTTCTTT. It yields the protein CSVVPGRSEAFF. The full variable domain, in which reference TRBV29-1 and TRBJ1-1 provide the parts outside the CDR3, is SAVISQKPSRDICQRGTSLTIQCQVDSQVTMMFWYRQQPGQSLTLIATANQGSEATYESGFVIDKFPISRPNLTFSTLTVSNMSPEDSSIYLCSVVPGRSEAFFGQGTRLTVV.

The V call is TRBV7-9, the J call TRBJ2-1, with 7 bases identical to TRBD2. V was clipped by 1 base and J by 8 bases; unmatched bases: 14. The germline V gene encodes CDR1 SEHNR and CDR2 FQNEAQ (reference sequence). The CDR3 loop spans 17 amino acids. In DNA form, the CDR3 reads TGTGCCAGCAGCTTAGTGGGACTACCCGTTAATGGGGATGAGCAGTTCTTC. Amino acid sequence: CASSLVGLPVNGDEQFF.

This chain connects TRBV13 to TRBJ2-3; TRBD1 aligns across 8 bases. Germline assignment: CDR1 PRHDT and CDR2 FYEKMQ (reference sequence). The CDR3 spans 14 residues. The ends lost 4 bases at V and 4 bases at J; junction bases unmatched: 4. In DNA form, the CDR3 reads TGTGCCAGCAGCTACAGGACAGGGTCAGATACGCAGTATTTT. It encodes CASSYRTGSDTQYF.

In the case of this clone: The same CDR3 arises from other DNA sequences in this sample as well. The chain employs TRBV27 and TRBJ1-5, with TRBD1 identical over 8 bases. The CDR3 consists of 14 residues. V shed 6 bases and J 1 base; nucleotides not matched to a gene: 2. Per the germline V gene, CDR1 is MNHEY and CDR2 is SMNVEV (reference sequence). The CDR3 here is CASRQGASNQPQHF. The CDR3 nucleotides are TGTGCCAGCAGGCAGGGGGCGAGCAATCAGCCCCAGCATTTT.

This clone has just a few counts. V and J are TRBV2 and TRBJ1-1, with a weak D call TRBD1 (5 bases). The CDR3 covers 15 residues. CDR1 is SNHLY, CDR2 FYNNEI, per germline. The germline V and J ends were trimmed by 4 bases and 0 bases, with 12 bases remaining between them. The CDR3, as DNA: TGTGCCAGCAGTGGTAAGACAGCAATGAACACTGAAGCTTTCTTT. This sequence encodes CASSGKTAMNTEAFF.

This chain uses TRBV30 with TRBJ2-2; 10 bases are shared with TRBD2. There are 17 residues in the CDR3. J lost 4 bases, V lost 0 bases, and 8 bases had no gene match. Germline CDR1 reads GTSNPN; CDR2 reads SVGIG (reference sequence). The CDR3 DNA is TGTGCCTGGAGTGTACAAGAACTAGCGGGAATCACCGGGGAGCTGTTTTTT. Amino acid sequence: CAWSVQELAGITGELFF.